Listed below are T cell receptor beta chains from one sample, sequenced in a study of beta chain features in type 1 diabetes. The repertoire was sequenced with immunoSEQ multiplex PCR; TCRdb's copy has only in-frame clones and lacks some. This table holds 130,000 or so clones, around a tenth found once. The sequenced material came from central memory CD4+ T cells from blood. The receptors come from a man aged 18-30 years in good health. The CDR3 runs from the conserved cysteine through the conserved F or W. A D gene is named only where the DNA matches it firmly. The size of a clone is reported for some rows only, either as once, few or many, or as a class for expanded clones.

V gene	D gene	J gene	clone size	CDR3 DNA	CDR3 protein
TRBV7-2	NA	TRBJ1-4	NA	TGTGCCAGCAGCTTAGAACTGCGGGAAAAACTGTTTTTT	CASSLELREKLFF
TRBV29-1	NA	TRBJ1-5	few	TGCAGCGTTGAAGATCCCACTTTCAGGTCCCAGCATTTT	CSVEDPTFRSQHF
TRBV20-1	TRBD2	TRBJ2-1	NA	TGCAGTACGGGGGGGCCTATTGAGCAGTTCTTC	CSTGGPIEQFF
TRBV30	TRBD2	TRBJ2-5	many	TGTGCCTGGAGAAGTAGCGGGGAGACCCAGTACTTC	CAWRSSGETQYF
TRBV2	NA	TRBJ1-2	once	TGTGCCAGCAGTGAGCGGGGAGCCGAGGGCGGAGACTATGGCTACACCTTC	CASSERGAEGGDYGYTF
TRBV7-2	NA	TRBJ1-4	few	TGTGCCAGCAGCTTAGGGGTGAGGGAAAAACTGTTTTTT	CASSLGVREKLFF
TRBV7-9	NA	TRBJ1-2	NA	TGTGCTTTTGAACAGGGACACTATGGCTACACCTTC	CAFEQGHYGYTF
TRBV5-1	TRBD1	TRBJ1-2	few	TGCGCCAGCAGCTTGGGTGACAGGGGGCGAGGGAACTATGGCTACACCTTC	CASSLGDRGRGNYGYTF
TRBV6-6	NA	TRBJ2-5	few	TGTGCCAGCAGTTACTCTACAGGGATCCAAGAGACCCAGTACTTC	CASSYSTGIQETQYF
TRBV7-3	TRBD2	TRBJ2-1	few	TGTGCCAGCAGCTTTGGGCTAGCGGGGACGCATGAGCAGTTCTTC	CASSFGLAGTHEQFF
TRBV30	NA	TRBJ2-5	few	TGTGCCTGGAGTGAAGACAGGACGGGAGAGACCCAGTACTTC	CAWSEDRTGETQYF
TRBV5-5	NA	TRBJ2-5	NA	TGTGCCAGCAGCCCCGGGGGACAAGAGACCCAGTACTTC	CASSPGGQETQYF
TRBV4-2	NA	TRBJ2-7	NA	TGTGCCAGCAGCCAAGTTGGCGGCAGGGGCGCGTACGAGCAGTACTTC	CASSQVGGRGAYEQYF
TRBV5-1	TRBD1	TRBJ1-2	few	TGCGCCAGCAGCCTAGGAGGGGGCCATGGCTACACCTTC	CASSLGGGHGYTF
TRBV7-2	NA	TRBJ1-6	few	TGTGCCAGCAGCTTCCTGGGGGGGAATAATTCACCCCTCCACTTT	CASSFLGGNNSPLHF
TRBV9	NA	TRBJ2-4	NA	TGTGCCAGCAGCGCGGACAGCAGAAACATTCAGTACTTC	CASSADSRNIQYF
TRBV5-4	NA	TRBJ2-2	few	TGTGCCAGCAGCATTGGACAGAACACCGGGGAGCTGTTTTTT	CASSIGQNTGELFF
TRBV5-1	NA	TRBJ2-6	few	TGCGCCAGCAGCTTGAGACCACAGGATTCTGGGGCCAACGTCCTGACTTTC	CASSLRPQDSGANVLTF
TRBV4-1	NA	TRBJ1-3	NA	TGCGCCAGCAGCCAAGCCGTCCAGTTTACTGGAAACACCATATATTTT	CASSQAVQFTGNTIYF